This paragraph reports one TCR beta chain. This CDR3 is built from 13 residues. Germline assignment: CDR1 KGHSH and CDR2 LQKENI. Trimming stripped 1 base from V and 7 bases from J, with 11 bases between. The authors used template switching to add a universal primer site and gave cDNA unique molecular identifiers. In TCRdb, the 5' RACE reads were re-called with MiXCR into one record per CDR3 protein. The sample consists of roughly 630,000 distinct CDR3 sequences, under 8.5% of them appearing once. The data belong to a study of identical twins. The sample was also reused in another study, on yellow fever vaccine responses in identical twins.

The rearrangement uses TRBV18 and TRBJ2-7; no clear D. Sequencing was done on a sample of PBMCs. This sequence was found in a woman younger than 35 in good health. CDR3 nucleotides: TGTGCCAGCTCACCACAGGGTCCGTGGGAGCAGTACGTC. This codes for CASSPQGPWEQYV.